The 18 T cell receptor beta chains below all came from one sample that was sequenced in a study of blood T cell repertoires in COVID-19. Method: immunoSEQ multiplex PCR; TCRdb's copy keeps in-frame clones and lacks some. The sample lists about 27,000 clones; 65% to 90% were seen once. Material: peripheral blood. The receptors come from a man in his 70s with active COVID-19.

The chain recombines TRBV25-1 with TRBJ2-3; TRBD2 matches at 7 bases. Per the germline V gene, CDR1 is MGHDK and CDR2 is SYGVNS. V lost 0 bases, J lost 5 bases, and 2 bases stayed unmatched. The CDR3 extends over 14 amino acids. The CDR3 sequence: CASSEYGEGDTQYF. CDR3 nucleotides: TGTGCCAGCAGTGAATATGGGGAGGGAGATACGCAGTATTTT.

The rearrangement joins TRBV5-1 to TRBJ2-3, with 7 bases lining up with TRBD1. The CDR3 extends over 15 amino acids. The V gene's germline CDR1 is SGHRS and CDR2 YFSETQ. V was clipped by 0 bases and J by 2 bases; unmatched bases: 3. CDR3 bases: TGCGCCAGCAGCTTGGGAGGACAGGTCACAGATACGCAGTATTTT. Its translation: CASSLGGQVTDTQYF.

CDR3 DNA: TGTGCCAGCAGTTCCCCCCCTAGCGGGGCTTACGAGCAGTACTTC. Translating gives CASSSPPSGAYEQYF. The genes are TRBV6-5 and TRBJ2-7; TRBD2 matches at 9 bases. The CDR3 spans 15 residues. Germline CDR1 MNHEY, CDR2 SVGAGI. Trimming removed 4 bases from V and 4 bases from J; junction bases left unmatched: 8.

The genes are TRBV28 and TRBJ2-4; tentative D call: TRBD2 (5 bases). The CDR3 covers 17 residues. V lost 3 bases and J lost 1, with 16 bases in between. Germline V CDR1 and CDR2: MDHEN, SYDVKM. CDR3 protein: CASSLISGLVAKNIQYF. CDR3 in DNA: TGTGCCAGCAGTTTGATTTCGGGGTTGGTGGCCAAAAACATTCAGTACTTC.

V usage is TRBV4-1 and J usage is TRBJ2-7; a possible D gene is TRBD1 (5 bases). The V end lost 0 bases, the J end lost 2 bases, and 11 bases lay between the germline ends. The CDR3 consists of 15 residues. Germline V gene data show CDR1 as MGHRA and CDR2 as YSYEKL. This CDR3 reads CASSQEGQGPYEQYF. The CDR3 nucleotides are TGCGCCAGCAGCCAAGAGGGCCAGGGCCCCTACGAGCAGTACTTC.

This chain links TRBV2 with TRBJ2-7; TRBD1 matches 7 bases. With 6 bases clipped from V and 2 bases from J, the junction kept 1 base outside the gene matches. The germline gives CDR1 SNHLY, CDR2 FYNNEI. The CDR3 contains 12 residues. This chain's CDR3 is CASRGTAYEQYF. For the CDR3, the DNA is TGTGCCAGCAGGGGGACAGCCTACGAGCAGTACTTC.

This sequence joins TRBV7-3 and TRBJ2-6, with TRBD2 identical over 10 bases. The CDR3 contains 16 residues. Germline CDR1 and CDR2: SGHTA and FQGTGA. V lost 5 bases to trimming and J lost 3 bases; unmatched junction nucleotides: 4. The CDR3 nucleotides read TGTGCCAGCAGCCCCCGGACTAGCGGTGGGGCCAACGTCCTGACTTTC. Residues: CASSPRTSGGANVLTF.

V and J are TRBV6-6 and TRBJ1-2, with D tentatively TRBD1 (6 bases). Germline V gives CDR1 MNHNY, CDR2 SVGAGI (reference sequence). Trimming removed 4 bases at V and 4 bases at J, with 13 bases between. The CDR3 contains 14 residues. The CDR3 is CASSLTGRGYGYTF. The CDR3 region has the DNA TGTGCCAGCAGTTTGACAGGACGGGGCTATGGCTACACCTTC.

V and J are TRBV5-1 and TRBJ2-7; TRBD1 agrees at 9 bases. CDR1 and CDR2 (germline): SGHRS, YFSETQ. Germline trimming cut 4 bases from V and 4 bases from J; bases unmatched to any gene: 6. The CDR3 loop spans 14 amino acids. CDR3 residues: CASSTGTGNYEQYF. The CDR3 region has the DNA TGCGCCAGCAGCACCGGGACAGGGAATTACGAGCAGTACTTC.

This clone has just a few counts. CDR3 amino acids: CAWRDFWETQYF. Here the CDR3 DNA reads TGTGCCTGGCGGGACTTTTGGGAGACCCAGTACTTC. The V and J genes are TRBV30 and TRBJ2-5; maybe TRBD2 (6 bases). V was shortened by 5 bases and J by 5 bases, with 12 bases between the two germline ends. There are 12 residues in the CDR3. Germline V gene data show CDR1 as GTSNPN and CDR2 as SVGIG (reference sequence).

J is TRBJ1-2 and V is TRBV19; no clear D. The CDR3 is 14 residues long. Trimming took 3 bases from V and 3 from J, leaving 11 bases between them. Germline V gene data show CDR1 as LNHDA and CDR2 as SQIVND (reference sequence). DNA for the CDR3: TGTGCCAGTAGTATGGTCGGTAGTGACTATGGCTACACCTTC. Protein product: CASSMVGSDYGYTF. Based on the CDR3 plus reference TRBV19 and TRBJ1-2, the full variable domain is DGGITQSPKYLFRKEGQNVTLSCEQNLNHDAMYWYRQDPGQGLRLIYYSQIVNDFQKGDIAEGYSVSREKKESFPLTVTSAQKNPTAFYLCASSMVGSDYGYTFGSGTRLTVV.

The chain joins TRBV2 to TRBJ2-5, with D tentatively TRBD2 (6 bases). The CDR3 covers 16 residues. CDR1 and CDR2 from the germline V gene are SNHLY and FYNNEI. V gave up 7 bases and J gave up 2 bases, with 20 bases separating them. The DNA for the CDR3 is TGTGCCAGCACCGCTGGAGGGGTCATAGCTCAAGAGACCCAGTACTTC. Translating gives CASTAGGVIAQETQYF. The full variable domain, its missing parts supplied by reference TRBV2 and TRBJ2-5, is EPEVTQTPSHQVTQMGQEVILRCVPISNHLYFYWYRQILGQKVEFLVSFYNNEISEKSEIFDDQFSVERPDGSNFTLKIRSTKLEDSAMYFCASTAGGVIAQETQYFGPGTRLLVL.

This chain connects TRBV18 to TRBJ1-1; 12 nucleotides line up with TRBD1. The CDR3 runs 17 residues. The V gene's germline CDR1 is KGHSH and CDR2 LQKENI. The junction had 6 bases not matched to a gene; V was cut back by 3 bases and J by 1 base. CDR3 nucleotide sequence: TGTGCCAGCTCACCGGGACAGGGGGCCTCGTGGAACACTGAAGCTTTCTTT. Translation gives CASSPGQGASWNTEAFF. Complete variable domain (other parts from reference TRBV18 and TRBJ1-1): NAGVMQNPRHLVRRRGQEARLRCSPMKGHSHVYWYRQLPEEGLKFMVYLQKENIIDESGMPKERFSAEFPKEGPSILRIQQVVRGDSAAYFCASSPGQGASWNTEAFFGQGTRLTVV.

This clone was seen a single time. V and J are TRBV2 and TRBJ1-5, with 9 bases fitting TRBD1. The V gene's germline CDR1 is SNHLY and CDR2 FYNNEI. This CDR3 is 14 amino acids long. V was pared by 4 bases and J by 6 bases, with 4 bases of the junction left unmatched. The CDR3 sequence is CASSGQGGIQPQHF. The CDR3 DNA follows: TGTGCCAGCAGTGGACAGGGGGGAATTCAGCCCCAGCATTTT.

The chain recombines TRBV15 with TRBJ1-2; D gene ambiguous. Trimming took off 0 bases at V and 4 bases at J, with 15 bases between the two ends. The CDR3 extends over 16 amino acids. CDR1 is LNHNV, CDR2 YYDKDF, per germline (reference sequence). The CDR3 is CATSREVTTLLYGYTF. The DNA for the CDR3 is TGTGCCACCAGCAGAGAGGTCACTACTCTCCTCTATGGCTACACCTTC.

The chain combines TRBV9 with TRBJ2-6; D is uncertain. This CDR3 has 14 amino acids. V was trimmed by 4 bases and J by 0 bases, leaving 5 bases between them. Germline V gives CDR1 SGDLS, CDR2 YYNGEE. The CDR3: CASSSISGANVLTF. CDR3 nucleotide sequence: TGTGCCAGCAGCTCTATCTCTGGGGCCAACGTCCTGACTTTC.

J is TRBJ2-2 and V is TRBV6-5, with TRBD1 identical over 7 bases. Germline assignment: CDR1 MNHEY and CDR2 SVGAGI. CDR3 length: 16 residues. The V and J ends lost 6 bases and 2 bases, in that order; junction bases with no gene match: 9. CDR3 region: CASSYAGTDNTGELFF. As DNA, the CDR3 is TGTGCCAGCAGCTACGCCGGGACAGACAACACCGGGGAGCTGTTTTTT.

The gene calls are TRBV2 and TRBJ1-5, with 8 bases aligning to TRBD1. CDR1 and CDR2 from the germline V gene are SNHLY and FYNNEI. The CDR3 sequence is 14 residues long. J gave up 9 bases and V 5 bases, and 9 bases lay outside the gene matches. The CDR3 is CASSFTGGGLPQHF. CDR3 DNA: TGTGCCAGCAGTTTCACAGGGGGGGGTTTGCCCCAGCATTTT.